Listed below are T cell receptor beta chains from one sample, sequenced in a study of T cells in Graves' hyperthyroidism and ophthalmopathy. TCRdb processed the multiplex PCR reads anew with MiXCR; each CDR3 protein has one entry. The sample includes around 760,000 distinct CDR3 sequences, 30% to 40% of them seen just once. The sample was blood. Receptor source: a woman aged 40-49 years with Graves' hyperthyroidism. CDR3s include the opening cysteine and the closing phenylalanine or tryptophan. A D gene is named only where the DNA matches it firmly. Clone size, where shown, is once, few, many, or a class for clones that have expanded.

TRBV20-1	-	TRBJ2-7	-	TGCAGTGCTAGACCTTGGAAGGGCTTCGACGAGCAGTACTTC	CSARPWKGFDEQYF
TRBV25-1	-	TRBJ2-5	-	TGTGCCAGCAGTTTTTCAGGGGCGGCTCTCCAAGAGACCCAGTACTTC	CASSFSGAALQETQYF
TRBV10-3	-	TRBJ1-5	-	TGTGCCATCAGTGTCAATAATCAGCCCCAGCATTTT	CAISVNNQPQHF
TRBV7-2	few	TRBJ1-2	TRBD1	TGTGCCAGCAGCTACCGGGGACAGCCCTGGGGTGGCTACACCTTC	CASSYRGQPWGGYTF
TRBV9	-	TRBJ2-7	TRBD1	TGTGCCAGCAGCCAAGGGCAGGGGGCCAACGAGCAGTACTTC	CASSQGQGANEQYF
TRBV11-2	once	TRBJ1-6	TRBD1	TGTGCCAGCAGCGACGACAGGGGGGCTTCACCCCTCCACTTT	CASSDDRGASPLHF
TRBV7-8	many	TRBJ2-7	TRBD1	TGTGCCAGCAGCGGACAGGAAGCCTACGAGCAGTACTTC	CASSGQEAYEQYF
TRBV12-3/TRBV12-4	-	TRBJ1-2	TRBD1	TGTGCCAGCAGGATTGACCGGGACAGGGGCTATGGCTACACCTTC	CASRIDRDRGYGYTF
TRBV20-1	-	TRBJ2-3	-	TGCAGTGCTAGTAGGGCAGACAGCACAGATACGCAGTATTTT	CSASRADSTDTQYF
TRBV6-5	-	TRBJ1-1	-	TGTGCCAGCGAAAAAACTATGAACACTGAAGCTTTGTTT	CASEKTMNTEALF
TRBV6-5	many	TRBJ1-2	TRBD1	TGTGCCAGCAGTTACTCGACCGCGGGACAGGGAGTCTATGGCTACACCTTC	CASSYSTAGQGVYGYTF
TRBV10-3	many	TRBJ2-7	TRBD1	TGTGCCATCAGTGAGTCGGGGGGACAGGGATCTAACGAGCAGTACTTC	CAISESGGQGSNEQYF
TRBV6-5	many	TRBJ1-1	TRBD1	TGTGCCAGCATTCAGACAGGGTTGATAAACACTGAAGCTTTCTTT	CASIQTGLINTEAFF
TRBV7-2	-	TRBJ2-1	TRBD1	TGTGCCAGCAGCCTCGGGACAGGGGCCCACAATGAGCAGTTCTTC	CASSLGTGAHNEQFF
TRBV2	many	TRBJ1-5	TRBD1	TGTGCCAGCAGTGAAGGACAGGGAGTGAAGGACAATCAGCCCCAGCATTTT	CASSEGQGVKDNQPQHF
TRBV12-3/TRBV12-4	many	TRBJ1-5	-	TGTGCCAGCAGTTTTTGGCCGAGCAATCAGCCCCAGCATTTT	CASSFWPSNQPQHF
TRBV7-2	-	TRBJ1-5	-	TGTGCCAGCAGCCCCGGGCGGGGTTTGAGCAATCAGCCCCAGCATTTT	CASSPGRGLSNQPQHF
TRBV20-1	-	TRBJ2-2	-	TGCAGTGCTAGAGTGCCTAGAGCCGGGGACCTGTTTTTT	CSARVPRAGDLFF
TRBV7-9	-	TRBJ2-2	-	TGTGCCAGCAGCCAAGCCCCAACGCTGACCGGGGAGCTGTTTTTT	CASSQAPTLTGELFF
TRBV10-3	-	TRBJ2-7	-	TGTGCCAGCAGTTCGTCCCAGGGAGCCCCGTCCTACGAGCAGTACTTC	CASSSSQGAPSYEQYF
TRBV7-2	once	TRBJ2-7	-	TGTGCCAGCAGCTTCACCTTCGGACTAAACTACGAGCAGTACTTC	CASSFTFGLNYEQYF
TRBV7-9	many	TRBJ2-7	-	TGTGCCAGCAGCCCAGGGGCCGAGCAGTACTTC	CASSPGAEQYF
TRBV19	-	TRBJ1-2	-	TGTGCCAGTACCCTACAGGGCGGCTACACCTTC	CASTLQGGYTF
TRBV7-9	many	TRBJ2-7	-	TGTGCCAGCAGCTCGGGGGAAGGCTACGAGCAGTACTTC	CASSSGEGYEQYF
TRBV10-3	-	TRBJ2-2	TRBD1	TGTGCCATCAGCCGGACAGGGGAGACCGGGGAGCTGTTTTTT	CAISRTGETGELFF
TRBV9	many	TRBJ1-6	-	TGTGCCAGCAGCGTAGAGGGCTTAGGTACCGATAATTCACCCCTCCACTTT	CASSVEGLGTDNSPLHF
TRBV20-1	many	TRBJ2-5	TRBD2	TGCAGTGCTAGGAGGGGAGCGGGGGCACAAGAGACCCAGTACTTC	CSARRGAGAQETQYF